These 20 T cell receptor beta chains originate from one sample sequenced in a study of regulatory T cells in long-lasting Graves disease. As for time point: newly diagnosed GD, antithyroid drugs for less than 3 months. Isolated PBMC RNA provided the starting material for the TCR library. Arm-PCR of CDR3 regions and iRepertoire HTBI primers were the basis on which TCR beta libraries were built. TCRdb analysed the multiplex PCR reads with MiXCR anew, one entry per CDR3 protein. The sample has fewer than 350,000 distinct CDR3 sequences; 15% to 20% are singletons. The sequenced sample was peripheral blood mononuclear cells (PBMCs), obtained at new diagnosis, from a patient treated with antithyroid drugs. The origin of the receptors is a female donor with Graves disease.

This clonotype was seen repeatedly, ten times or more. This chain links TRBV3-1 with TRBJ2-3; D not certain. Germline assignment: CDR1 LGHDT and CDR2 YNNKEL (reference sequence). The V end was cut by 1 base, the J end by 6 bases, with 8 bases between. The CDR3 length is 13 residues. The CDR3 DNA reads as TGTGCCAGCAGCCAAGCCACCTTTGATACGCAGTATTTT. It yields the protein CASSQATFDTQYF.

This clonotype was recorded at least ten times. The CDR3 sequence: CASTDGVTEAFF. The CDR3, as DNA: TGTGCCAGCACCGACGGTGTAACTGAAGCTTTCTTT. The chain uses TRBV2 and TRBJ1-1; D is undetermined. Germline CDR1 reads SNHLY; CDR2 reads FYNNEI. V lost 7 bases, J lost 5 bases, and 11 bases lay in between. The CDR3 length is 12 residues. The variable domain in full, completed from reference TRBV2 and TRBJ1-1, reads EPEVTQTPSHQVTQMGQEVILRCVPISNHLYFYWYRQILGQKVEFLVSFYNNEISEKSEIFDDQFSVERPDGSNFTLKIRSTKLEDSAMYFCASTDGVTEAFFGQGTRLTVV.

Ten or more counts support this clonotype. The chain employs TRBV27 and TRBJ1-5; tentatively, D is TRBD1 (6 bases). The CDR3 extends over 14 amino acids. Germline lookup yields CDR1 MNHEY and CDR2 SMNVEV (reference sequence). The ends were cut back, 5 bases at V and 0 bases at J, with 8 bases in the middle. The CDR3 DNA is TGTGCCAGCAGTCTGGGGGCTAGCAATCAGCCCCAGCATTTT. Translating it yields CASSLGASNQPQHF.

The table lists this clonotype with many counts. The V gene is TRBV20-1, the J gene TRBJ2-7; tentatively, D is TRBD1 (6 bases). V lost 6 bases to trimming and J lost 0 bases, with 12 bases between them. This CDR3 spans 13 amino acids. Germline CDR1 and CDR2: DFQATT and SNEGSKA (reference sequence). For the CDR3, the DNA is TGCAGTGCCCGCTGGGACAACTCCTACGAGCAGTACTTC. This sequence encodes CSARWDNSYEQYF.

This clonotype came up a few times. The chain recombines TRBV4-2 with TRBJ1-3; no clear D gene. V was shortened by 1 base and J by 1 base, with 5 bases between the two germline ends. The germline CDR1 and CDR2 sequences are LGHNA and YNFKEQ. The CDR3 contains 14 residues. CDR3 region: CASSQAGSGNTIYF. The DNA for the CDR3 is TGTGCCAGCAGCCAAGCCGGGTCTGGAAACACCATATATTTT.

This clonotype was counted ten times or more. This rearrangement joins TRBV6-2 or TRBV6-3 to TRBJ1-6; TRBD1 aligns across 7 bases. The CDR3 contains 14 residues. V shed 2 bases and J 8 bases; nucleotides not matched to a gene: 3. From germline, CDR1 is MNHEY and CDR2 SVGEGT. The CDR3 nucleotides read TGTGCCAGCAGTTACAGGGACAGCTATTCACCCCTCCACTTT. This sequence encodes CASSYRDSYSPLHF.

This clonotype was counted between two and nine times. The chain has TRBV2 and TRBJ2-7; 11 bases agree with TRBD1. Per the germline V gene, CDR1 is SNHLY and CDR2 is FYNNEI. CDR3 length: 17 amino acids. Unmatched junction bases numbered 16, after V lost 6 bases and J lost 6 bases. CDR3 in DNA: TGTGCCAGCAGGCCTACGGTCGTGGACAGGGGGCGGTTCGAGCAGTACTTC. Amino acid sequence: CASRPTVVDRGRFEQYF.

This clonotype has a count of ten or more. This chain links TRBV12-3 or TRBV12-4 with TRBJ2-4, with 8 bases fitting TRBD1. V shed 3 bases and J 0 bases; nucleotides not matched to a gene: 4. The length of the CDR3 is 16 residues. The CDR3 here is CASSLGQDIAKNIQYF. Here the CDR3 DNA reads TGTGCCAGCAGTTTGGGACAGGATATAGCCAAAAACATTCAGTACTTC.

Worth noting for this clonotype: A far larger clone lies a single base away; this is likely a read error. As the CDR3 is not closed by the conserved phenylalanine or tryptophan, this likely results from a read error. The CDR3 DNA is TGTGCCAGCAGCTTAGGAGACTTCGGGAGCGAGCAGTACTCC. Residues: CASSLGDFGSEQYS. The genes are TRBV12-3 or TRBV12-4 and TRBJ2-7; weak D call: TRBD2 (6 bases). The CDR3 has 14 amino acids.

This clonotype was detected ten times or more. The chain has TRBV10-3 and TRBJ2-7, with 7 bases aligning to TRBD1. Germline trimming cut 4 bases from V and 6 bases from J; bases unmatched to any gene: 9. The CDR3 spans 14 residues. Germline CDR1 is ENHRY and CDR2 is SYGVKD. CDR3 amino acids: CAISADRVEREQYF. DNA of the CDR3: TGTGCCATCAGTGCCGACAGGGTAGAACGCGAGCAGTACTTC.

The gene calls are TRBV2 and TRBJ2-7, with 8 positions matching TRBD1. There are 15 residues in the CDR3. Germline assignment: CDR1 SNHLY and CDR2 FYNNEI. J lost 3 bases, V lost 6 bases, and 10 bases had no gene match. CDR3 nucleotide sequence: TGTGCCAGCAGGGCCCAGGACAGGGAGTTCTACGAGCAGTACTTC. This encodes CASRAQDREFYEQYF.

The chain joins TRBV12-3 or TRBV12-4 to TRBJ1-5; the D is unclear. The CDR3 consists of 15 residues. Trimming removed 5 bases from V and 0 bases from J, with 11 bases in between. CDR3 amino acids: CASSQVGNSNQPQHF. The DNA for the CDR3 is TGTGCCAGCAGTCAGGTAGGGAATAGCAATCAGCCCCAGCATTTT.

The chain is built from TRBV7-3 and TRBJ2-5, with 11 bases fitting TRBD2. Germline CDR1 and CDR2: SGHTA and FQGTGA. CDR3 length equals 14 residues. Germline trimming cut 6 bases from V and 4 bases from J; bases unmatched to any gene: 4. CDR3 sequence: CASSRSGRGETQYF. The CDR3 region has the DNA TGTGCCAGCAGTCGTAGCGGGAGGGGAGAGACCCAGTACTTC.

V is TRBV29-1 and J is TRBJ1-2; 8 nucleotides line up with TRBD1. Trimming at V came to 6 bases and at J to 8 bases, leaving 8 bases not matched to a gene. The CDR3 is made up of 12 amino acids. Per the germline V gene, CDR1 is SQVTM and CDR2 is ANQGSEA. For the CDR3, the DNA is TGCAGCGTCGCCGGACAGGGTTTGGGCTACACCTTC. Its protein is CSVAGQGLGYTF.

This clonotype was picked up many times. V usage is TRBV6-1 and J usage is TRBJ2-5, with D possibly being TRBD1 (6 bases). Germline-derived CDR1 and CDR2 are MNHNS and SASEGT. Trimming removed 6 bases at V and 4 bases at J, with 15 bases between. This CDR3 is 14 amino acids long. As DNA, the CDR3 is TGTGCCAGCAGGGACCGGACAGAGGGAGAGACCCAGTACTTC. As protein: CASRDRTEGETQYF.

A few counts support this clonotype. This rearrangement joins TRBV20-1 to TRBJ2-2; 10 bases line up with TRBD2. The CDR3 is made up of 15 amino acids. CDR1 and CDR2 from the germline V gene are DFQATT and SNEGSKA (reference sequence). With 6 bases clipped from V and 4 bases from J, the junction kept 8 bases outside the gene matches. The CDR3 here is CSARASGSRTGELFF. The CDR3 DNA follows: TGCAGTGCCAGGGCTAGCGGGAGCCGCACCGGGGAGCTGTTTTTT.

Ten or more counts support this clonotype. The J gene is TRBJ1-1, the V gene TRBV27, with D perhaps matching TRBD1 (6 bases). Germline values: CDR1 MNHEY, CDR2 SMNVEV (reference sequence). Trimming left V 3 bases short and J 0 bases short, with 11 bases between. The CDR3 totals 15 residues. CDR3 DNA: TGTGCCAGCAGTTTTCTTGGGGGCATGAACACTGAAGCTTTCTTT. Its translation is CASSFLGGMNTEAFF.

This clonotype has a single count. A much more abundant neighbour one base away suggests this may be a read error. The chain joins TRBV12-3 or TRBV12-4 to TRBJ2-1; no definite D call. The CDR3 consists of 11 residues. CDR3 bases: TGTCCCAGCAGTTTTTATGATGAGCAGTTCTTC. Amino acids: CPSSFYDEQFF.

This clonotype was detected only a few times. V is TRBV27 and J is TRBJ1-5, with D perhaps TRBD1 (6 bases). The CDR3 length is 15 residues. Between the trimmed V and J ends, which lost 6 bases and 4 bases, there was a span of 16 bases. In germline, CDR1 is MNHEY, CDR2 SMNVEV (reference sequence). This CDR3 is CASRSGEGVNQPQHF. DNA for the CDR3: TGTGCCAGCAGATCTGGAGAGGGGGTTAATCAGCCCCAGCATTTT.

This clonotype was seen ten or more times. The rearrangement links TRBV28 to TRBJ1-2, with TRBD1 as a possible D gene (6 bases). The germline CDR1 and CDR2 sequences are MDHEN and SYDVKM. This CDR3 contains 14 residues. Trimming shortened V by 5 bases and J by 3 bases, and 13 bases separated the two germline ends. The CDR3 loop reads CASSERGRYYGYTF. DNA of the CDR3: TGTGCCAGCAGTGAACGGGGGCGGTACTATGGCTACACCTTC.